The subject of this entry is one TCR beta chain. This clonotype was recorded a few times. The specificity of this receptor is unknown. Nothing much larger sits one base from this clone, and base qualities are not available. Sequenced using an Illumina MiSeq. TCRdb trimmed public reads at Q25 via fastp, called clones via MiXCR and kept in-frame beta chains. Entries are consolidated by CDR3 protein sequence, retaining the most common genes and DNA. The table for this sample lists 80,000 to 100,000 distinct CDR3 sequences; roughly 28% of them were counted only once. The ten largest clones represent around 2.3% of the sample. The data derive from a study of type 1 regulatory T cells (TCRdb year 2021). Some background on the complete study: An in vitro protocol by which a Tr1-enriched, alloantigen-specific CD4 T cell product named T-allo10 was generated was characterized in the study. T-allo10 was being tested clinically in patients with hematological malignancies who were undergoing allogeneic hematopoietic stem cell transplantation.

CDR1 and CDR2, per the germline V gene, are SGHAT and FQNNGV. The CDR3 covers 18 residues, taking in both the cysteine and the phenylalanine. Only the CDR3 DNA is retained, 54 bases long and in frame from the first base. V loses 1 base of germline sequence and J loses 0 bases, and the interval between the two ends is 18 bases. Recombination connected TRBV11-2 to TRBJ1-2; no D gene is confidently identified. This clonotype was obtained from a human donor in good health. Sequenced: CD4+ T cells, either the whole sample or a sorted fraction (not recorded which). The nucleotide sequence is TGTGCCAGCAGCTTAGGAAGCCTGCGAGGGCGTCCTAACTATGGCTACACCTTC. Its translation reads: CASSLGSLRGRPNYGYTF.